This TCR beta chain was identified in a study of blood T cell repertoires in COVID-19 (dated by TCRdb to about 2020). Regarding the study in general: Samples covering the acute and convalescent phases of COVID-19 were provided by collaborators in the United States, Italy and Spain. The prospective study material was composed of cDNA or gDNA derived from T cells, B-cell-depleted T cells, or PBMCs. The dataset comprised deeply sampled blood TCRbeta repertoires from subjects exposed to, actively infected with, or recovered from COVID-19. The repertoires were released in a freely available public database meant as a resource for research on the immune response to SARS-CoV-2. Samples came from the ongoing ImmuneRACE study (first 160 participants) plus 1,254 subjects from 6 global collaborators. A de-identified subject ID, COVID-19 status, age in years and sex were almost always included in the sample metadata. Where available, HLA class I and class II types were taken from metadata supplied by the sample provider and were not determined by assay-based typing.

To note about this clone: Its antigen is currently not known. There are no base qualities to consult, and no much larger clone falls within one base.

General conclusions and limits of the study: How much clinical and demographic metadata was included differed by source and by participant, and the metadata was provided uncurated.

TCRbeta CDR3 regions were amplified from genomic DNA by means of the immunoSEQ Assay, a bias-controlled multiplex PCR. Turning to the authors' computational methods: Nucleated cell counts per sample were estimated from amplification of reference gene primers within the assay. Sequence reads were collapsed and filtered to measure the absolute abundance of every unique TCRbeta CDR3 rearrangement. For each sample, productive Simpson clonality was calculated by taking the square root of Simpson's diversity index across productive rearrangements. The table comes from immuneACCESS by way of TCRdb, which keeps in-frame sequences with V and J called. Part of the clones is missing from these tables; in studies checked, under half for an unresolved V gene and the rest for unknown reasons. The V and J calls and the clone size are those of that table, but D and trimming were determined from the DNA. This sample holds 95,000 to 100,000 clones; approximately 84% were observed only once. Of the sample, about 9.4% is held by the ten largest clones.

CDR1 WSHSY and CDR2 SAAADI are derived from the germline V gene. The CDR3 covers 17 residues, taking in both the cysteine and the phenylalanine. Here the CDR3 DNA is all that survives: 51 bases in frame from base 1. Compared with germline, V lacks 6 bases and J lacks 3 bases; bases without a gene match: 16. Collaborating institutions collected whole blood in K2EDTA tubes following their own protocols. For TCRbeta analysis, collaborators shipped samples in one of three forms: frozen whole blood, isolated PBMCs, or DNA extracted from either of those sample types. The sample was peripheral blood. This chain is built from TRBV10-2 and TRBJ1-1, with 7 bases in between that match TRBD1. The source of this sequence is a man between 65 and 85 years old with acute or convalescent COVID-19. The CDR3 protein sequence reads: CASRFSSGQSLDTEAFF. The bases are TGCGCCAGCAGATTCTCTTCGGGACAGTCCTTGGACACTGAAGCTTTCTTT.